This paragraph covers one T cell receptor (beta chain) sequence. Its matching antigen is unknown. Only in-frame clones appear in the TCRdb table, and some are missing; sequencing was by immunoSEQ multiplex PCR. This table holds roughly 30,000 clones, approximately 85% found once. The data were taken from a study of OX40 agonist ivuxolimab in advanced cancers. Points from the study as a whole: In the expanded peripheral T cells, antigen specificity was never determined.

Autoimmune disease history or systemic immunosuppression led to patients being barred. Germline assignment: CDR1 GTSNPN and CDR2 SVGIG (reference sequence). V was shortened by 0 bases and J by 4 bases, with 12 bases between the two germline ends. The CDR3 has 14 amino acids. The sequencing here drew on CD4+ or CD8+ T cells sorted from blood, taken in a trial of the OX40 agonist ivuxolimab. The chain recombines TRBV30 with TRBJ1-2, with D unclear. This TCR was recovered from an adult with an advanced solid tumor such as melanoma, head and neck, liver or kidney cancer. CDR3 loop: CAWSVTSATYGYTF. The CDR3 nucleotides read TGTGCCTGGAGTGTAACCTCCGCCACCTATGGCTACACCTTC.